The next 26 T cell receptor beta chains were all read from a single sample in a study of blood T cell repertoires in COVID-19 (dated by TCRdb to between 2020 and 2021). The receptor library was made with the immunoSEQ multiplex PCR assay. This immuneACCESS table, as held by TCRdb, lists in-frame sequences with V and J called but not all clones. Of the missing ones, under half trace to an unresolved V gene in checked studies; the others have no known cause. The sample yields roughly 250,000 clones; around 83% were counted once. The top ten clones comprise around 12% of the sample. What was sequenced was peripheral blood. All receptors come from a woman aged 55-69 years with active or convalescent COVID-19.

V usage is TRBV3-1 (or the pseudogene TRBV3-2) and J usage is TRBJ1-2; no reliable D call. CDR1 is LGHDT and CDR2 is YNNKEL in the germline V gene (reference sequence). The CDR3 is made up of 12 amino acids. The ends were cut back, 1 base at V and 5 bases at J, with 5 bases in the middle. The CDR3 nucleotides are TGTGCCAGCAGCCAAGTTCGTTATGGCTACACCTTC. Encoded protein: CASSQVRYGYTF.

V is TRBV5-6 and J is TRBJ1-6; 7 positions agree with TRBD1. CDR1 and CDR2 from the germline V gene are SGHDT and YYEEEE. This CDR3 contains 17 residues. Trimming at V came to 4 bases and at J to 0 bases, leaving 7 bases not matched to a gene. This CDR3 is CASSRIEGASYNSPLHF. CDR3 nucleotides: TGTGCCAGCAGCCGTATCGAGGGGGCCTCCTATAATTCACCCCTCCACTTT.

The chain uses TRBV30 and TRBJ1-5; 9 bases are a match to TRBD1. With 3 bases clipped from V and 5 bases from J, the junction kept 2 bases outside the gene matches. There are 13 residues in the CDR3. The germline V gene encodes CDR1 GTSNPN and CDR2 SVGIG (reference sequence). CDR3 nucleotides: TGTGCCTGGAGCTGGACAGGGGATCAGCCCCAGCATTTT. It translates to CAWSWTGDQPQHF.

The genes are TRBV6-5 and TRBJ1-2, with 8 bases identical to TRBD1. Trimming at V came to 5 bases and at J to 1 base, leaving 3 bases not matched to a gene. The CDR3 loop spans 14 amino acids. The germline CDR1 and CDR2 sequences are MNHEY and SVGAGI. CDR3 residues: CASSRTGSNYGYTF. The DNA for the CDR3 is TGTGCCAGCAGTCGGACAGGGAGTAACTATGGCTACACCTTC.

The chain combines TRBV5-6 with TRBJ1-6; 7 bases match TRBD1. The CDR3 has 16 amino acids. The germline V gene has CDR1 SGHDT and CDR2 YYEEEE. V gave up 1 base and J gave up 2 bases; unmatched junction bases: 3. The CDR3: CASSLKQGAYNSPLHF. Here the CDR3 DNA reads TGTGCCAGCAGCTTGAAGCAGGGGGCCTATAATTCACCCCTCCACTTT.

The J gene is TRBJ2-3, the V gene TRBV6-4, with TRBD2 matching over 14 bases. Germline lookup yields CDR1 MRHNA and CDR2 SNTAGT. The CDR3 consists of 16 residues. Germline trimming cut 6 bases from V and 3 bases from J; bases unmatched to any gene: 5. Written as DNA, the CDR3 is TGTGCCAGCAGCCGACTAGCGGGGGGGCCGACAGATACGCAGTATTTT. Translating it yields CASSRLAGGPTDTQYF.

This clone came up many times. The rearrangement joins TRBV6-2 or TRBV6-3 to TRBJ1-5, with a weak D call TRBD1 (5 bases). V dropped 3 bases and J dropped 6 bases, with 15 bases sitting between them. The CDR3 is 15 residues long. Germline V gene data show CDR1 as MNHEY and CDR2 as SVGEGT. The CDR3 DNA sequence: TGTGCCAGCAGTTATCAAGGGCGCGGGGGTCAGCCCCAGCATTTT. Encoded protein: CASSYQGRGGQPQHF.

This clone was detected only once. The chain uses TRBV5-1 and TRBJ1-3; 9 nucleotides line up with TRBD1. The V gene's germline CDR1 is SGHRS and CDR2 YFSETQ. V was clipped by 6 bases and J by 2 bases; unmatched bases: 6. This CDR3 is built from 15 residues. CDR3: CASTRGDRAGNTIYF. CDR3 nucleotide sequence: TGCGCCAGCACCCGGGGGGACAGGGCTGGAAACACCATATATTTT.

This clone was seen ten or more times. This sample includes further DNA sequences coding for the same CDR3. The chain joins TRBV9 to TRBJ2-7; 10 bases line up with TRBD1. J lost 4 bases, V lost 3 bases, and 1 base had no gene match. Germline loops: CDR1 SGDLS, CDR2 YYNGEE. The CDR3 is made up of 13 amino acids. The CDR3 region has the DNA TGTGCCAGCAGCGGACAGGGGGCTTACGAGCAGTACTTC. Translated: CASSGQGAYEQYF.

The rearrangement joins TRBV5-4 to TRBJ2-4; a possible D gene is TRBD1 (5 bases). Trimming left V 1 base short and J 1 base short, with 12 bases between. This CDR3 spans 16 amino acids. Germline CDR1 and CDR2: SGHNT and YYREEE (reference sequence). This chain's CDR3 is CASSLQGRVAKNIQYF. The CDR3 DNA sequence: TGTGCCAGCAGCTTGCAGGGAAGGGTGGCCAAAAACATTCAGTACTTC.

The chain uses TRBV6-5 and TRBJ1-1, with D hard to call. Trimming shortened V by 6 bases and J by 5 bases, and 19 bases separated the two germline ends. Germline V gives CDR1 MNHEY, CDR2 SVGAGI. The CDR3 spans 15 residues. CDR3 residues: CASRRRWESVTEAFF. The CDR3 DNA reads TGTGCCAGCAGACGACGATGGGAGTCAGTGACTGAAGCTTTCTTT.

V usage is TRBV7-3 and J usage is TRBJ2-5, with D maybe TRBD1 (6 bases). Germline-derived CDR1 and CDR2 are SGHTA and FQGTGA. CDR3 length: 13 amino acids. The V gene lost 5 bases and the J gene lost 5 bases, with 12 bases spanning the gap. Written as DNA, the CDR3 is TGTGCCAGCAGCCTGGGGGCTGAGGAGACCCAGTACTTC. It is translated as CASSLGAEETQYF.

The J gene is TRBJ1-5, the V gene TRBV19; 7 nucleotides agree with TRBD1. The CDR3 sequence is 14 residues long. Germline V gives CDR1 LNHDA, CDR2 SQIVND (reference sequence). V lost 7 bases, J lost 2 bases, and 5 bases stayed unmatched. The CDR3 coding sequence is TGTGCCAGTAATCACAGGGGCCGCAATCAGCCCCAGCATTTT. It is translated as CASNHRGRNQPQHF.

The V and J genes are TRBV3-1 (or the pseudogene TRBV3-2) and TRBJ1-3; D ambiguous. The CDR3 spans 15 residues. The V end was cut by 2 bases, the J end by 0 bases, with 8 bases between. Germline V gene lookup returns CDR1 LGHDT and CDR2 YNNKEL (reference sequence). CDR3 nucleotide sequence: TGTGCCAGCAGCCAACCGGGTTACTCTGGAAACACCATATATTTT. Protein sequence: CASSQPGYSGNTIYF.

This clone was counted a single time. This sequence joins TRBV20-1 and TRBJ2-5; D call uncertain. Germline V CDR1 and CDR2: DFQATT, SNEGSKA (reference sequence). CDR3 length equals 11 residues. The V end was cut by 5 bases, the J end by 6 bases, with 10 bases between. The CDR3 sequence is CSAPRGQTQYF. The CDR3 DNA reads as TGCAGTGCTCCCCGTGGGCAGACCCAGTACTTC.

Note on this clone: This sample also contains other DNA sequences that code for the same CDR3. The CDR3: CASSLEGASNQPQHF. DNA of the CDR3: TGCGCCAGCAGCTTGGAAGGGGCGAGCAATCAGCCCCAGCATTTT. The chain links TRBV5-1 to TRBJ1-5; tentatively, D is TRBD1 (5 bases). The CDR3 covers 15 residues. Germline CDR1 reads SGHRS; CDR2 reads YFSETQ. V lost 0 bases and J lost 1, with 8 bases in between.

The CDR3 DNA follows: TGTGCCAGCAGCGGGGACAGGGTCGCTCAGCCCCAGCATTTT. Its protein is CASSGDRVAQPQHF. The chain recombines TRBV7-9 with TRBJ1-5, with 9 bases matching TRBD1. Looked up from germline, CDR1 is SEHNR and CDR2 is FQNEAQ (reference sequence). The CDR3 spans 14 residues. J was trimmed by 6 bases and V by 5 bases; bases with no gene match: 5. Supplemented by reference TRBV7-9 and TRBJ1-5, the full variable domain reads DTGVSQNPRHKITKRGQNVTFRCDPISEHNRLYWYRQTLGQGPEFLTYFQNEAQLEKSRLLSDRFSAERPKGSFSTLEIQRTEQGDSAMYLCASSGDRVAQPQHFGDGTRLSIL.

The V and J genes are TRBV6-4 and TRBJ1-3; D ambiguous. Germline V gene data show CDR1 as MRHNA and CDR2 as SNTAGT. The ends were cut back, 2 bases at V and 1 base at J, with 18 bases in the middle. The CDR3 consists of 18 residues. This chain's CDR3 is CASSDGLRRALSGNTIYF. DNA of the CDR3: TGTGCCAGCAGTGACGGGTTGAGGAGAGCACTATCTGGAAACACCATATATTTT.

Here the CDR3 DNA reads TGTGCCAGCAGCTCCGGACAGGGCGGTCGCTACACCTTC. Translating gives CASSSGQGGRYTF. V gene TRBV7-2 combines with J gene TRBJ1-2, with TRBD1 matching over 8 bases. Germline trimming cut 4 bases from V and 9 bases from J; bases unmatched to any gene: 7. The CDR3 loop spans 13 amino acids. Germline V lookup: CDR1 SGHTA, CDR2 FQGNSA.

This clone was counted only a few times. The CDR3 sequence is CASSPVGRGYYGYTF. CDR3 nucleotide sequence: TGTGCCAGCAGCCCGGTGGGTAGGGGGTACTATGGCTACACCTTC. J is TRBJ1-2 and V is TRBV5-4, with TRBD1 as a possible D gene (6 bases). The CDR3 spans 15 residues. Trimming removed 4 bases at V and 3 bases at J, with 16 bases between. Looked up from germline, CDR1 is SGHNT and CDR2 is YYREEE (reference sequence). The full variable domain, its missing parts supplied by reference TRBV5-4 and TRBJ1-2, is ETGVTQSPTHLIKTRGQQVTLRCSSQSGHNTVSWYQQALGQGPQFIFQYYREEENGRGNFPPRFSGLQFPNYSSELNVNALELDDSALYLCASSPVGRGYYGYTFGSGTRLTVV.

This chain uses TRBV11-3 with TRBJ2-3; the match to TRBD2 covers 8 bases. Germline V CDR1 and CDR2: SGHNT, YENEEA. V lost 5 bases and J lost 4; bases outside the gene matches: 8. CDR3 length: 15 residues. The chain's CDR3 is CASSLSPGGADTQYF. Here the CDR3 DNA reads TGTGCCAGCAGCCTCTCCCCCGGGGGGGCAGATACGCAGTATTTT. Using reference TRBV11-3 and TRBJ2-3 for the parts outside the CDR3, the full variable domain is EAGVVQSPRYKIIEKKQPVAFWCNPISGHNTLYWYLQNLGQGPELLIRYENEEAVDDSQLPKDRFSAERLKGVDSTLKIQPAELGDSAVYLCASSLSPGGADTQYFGPGTRLTVL.

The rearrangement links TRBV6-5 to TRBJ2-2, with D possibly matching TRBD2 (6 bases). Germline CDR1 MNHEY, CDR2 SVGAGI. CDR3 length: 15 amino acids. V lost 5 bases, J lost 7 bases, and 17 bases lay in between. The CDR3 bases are TGTGCCAGCAGTATGCGGGACCAAGAGGGCGGGGAGCTGTTTTTT. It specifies CASSMRDQEGGELFF.

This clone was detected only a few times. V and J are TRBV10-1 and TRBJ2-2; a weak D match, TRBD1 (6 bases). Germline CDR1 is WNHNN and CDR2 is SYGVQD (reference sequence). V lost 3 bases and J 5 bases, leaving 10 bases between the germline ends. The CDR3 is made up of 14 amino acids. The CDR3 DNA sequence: TGCGCCAGCAGTGATCAGGGGCGGACCGGGGAGCTGTTTTTT. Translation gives CASSDQGRTGELFF.

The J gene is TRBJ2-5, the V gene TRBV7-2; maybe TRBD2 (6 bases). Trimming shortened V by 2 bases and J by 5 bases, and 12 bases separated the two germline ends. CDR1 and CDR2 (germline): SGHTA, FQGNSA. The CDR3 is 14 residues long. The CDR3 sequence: CASSLRKGRETQYF. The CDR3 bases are TGTGCCAGCAGCTTACGGAAGGGGAGGGAGACCCAGTACTTC. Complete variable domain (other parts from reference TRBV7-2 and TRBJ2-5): GAGVSQSPSNKVTEKGKDVELRCDPISGHTALYWYRQSLGQGLEFLIYFQGNSAPDKSGLPSDRFSAERTGGSVSTLTIQRTQQEDSAVYLCASSLRKGRETQYFGPGTRLLVL.

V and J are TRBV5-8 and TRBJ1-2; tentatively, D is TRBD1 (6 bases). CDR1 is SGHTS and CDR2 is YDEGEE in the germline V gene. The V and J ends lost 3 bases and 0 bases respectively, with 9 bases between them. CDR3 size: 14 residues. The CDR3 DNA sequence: TGTGCCAGCAGCTACGGGACAACTAACTATGGCTACACCTTC. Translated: CASSYGTTNYGYTF.

CDR3 bases: TGTGCCATCAGTGCAGGGGGCGAGTTTTATGGCTACACCTTC. Its translation is CAISAGGEFYGYTF. This chain joins TRBV10-3 and TRBJ1-2; 8 bases line up with TRBD1. Germline trimming cut 4 bases from V and 5 bases from J; bases unmatched to any gene: 6. CDR1 and CDR2 from the germline V gene are ENHRY and SYGVKD. The CDR3 sequence is 14 residues long.